This T cell receptor (beta chain) stems from a study of shared clonotypes between healthy human individuals. It was CD45RO-negative cells, positively selected for CCR7, that made up naive CD8 cells, with terminally differentiated effector memory CD45RA+ cells excluded. Study-wide results and caveats: The expectation was that sequencing depth would affect clonotype sharing among donors. Generation probability values for non-shared clonotypes were lower than those for clonotypes shared by all four donors. Although depth was large, rarefaction showed that sequencing of the sorted subsets was incomplete.

Generated by immunoSEQ multiplex PCR, the TCRdb table keeps only in-frame clones and is missing some. The sample gives under 850,000 clones, more than 85% of which show up once; more than 20% is in the top ten. In regard to this clone: Its antigen is undetermined.

Germline assignment: CDR1 LNHNV and CDR2 YYDKDF (reference sequence). V gave up 4 bases and J gave up 5 bases; unmatched junction bases: 16. This CDR3 spans 17 amino acids. The receptor's source is a man aged 25-45 years in good health. Material: naive CD8+ T cells sorted from blood. The genes are TRBV15 and TRBJ1-2; 7 bases line up with TRBD1. CDR3 sequence reads: CATSISKTGASEYGYTF. The CDR3, as DNA: TGTGCCACCAGCATATCTAAAACAGGGGCCTCAGAATATGGCTACACCTTC.